This TCR beta chain stems from a study of blood T cell repertoires in COVID-19. Overall study: Sample material is recorded as cDNA or gDNA derived from T cells, B-cell-depleted T cells, or PBMCs.

Data came from immunoSEQ multiplex PCR; TCRdb stores just in-frame clones and leaves some out. Here the sample spans about 270,000 clones, just under 90% being singletons. Participant reports of clinical history set cohort assignment. The CDR3 sequence is 11 residues long. Germline V gene sequence: CDR1 DFQATT, CDR2 SNEGSKA (reference sequence). Deletions cut 5 bases from V and 2 bases from J, with 6 bases between. This chain connects TRBV20-1 to TRBJ1-1; D gene uncertain. The specimen sequenced was PBMCs or T cells enriched from blood (not recorded which). This receptor was taken from a woman younger than 45 with acute COVID-19. The CDR3 sequence is CSARENTEAFF. The DNA for the CDR3 is TGCAGTGCTCGGGAAAACACTGAAGCTTTCTTT.